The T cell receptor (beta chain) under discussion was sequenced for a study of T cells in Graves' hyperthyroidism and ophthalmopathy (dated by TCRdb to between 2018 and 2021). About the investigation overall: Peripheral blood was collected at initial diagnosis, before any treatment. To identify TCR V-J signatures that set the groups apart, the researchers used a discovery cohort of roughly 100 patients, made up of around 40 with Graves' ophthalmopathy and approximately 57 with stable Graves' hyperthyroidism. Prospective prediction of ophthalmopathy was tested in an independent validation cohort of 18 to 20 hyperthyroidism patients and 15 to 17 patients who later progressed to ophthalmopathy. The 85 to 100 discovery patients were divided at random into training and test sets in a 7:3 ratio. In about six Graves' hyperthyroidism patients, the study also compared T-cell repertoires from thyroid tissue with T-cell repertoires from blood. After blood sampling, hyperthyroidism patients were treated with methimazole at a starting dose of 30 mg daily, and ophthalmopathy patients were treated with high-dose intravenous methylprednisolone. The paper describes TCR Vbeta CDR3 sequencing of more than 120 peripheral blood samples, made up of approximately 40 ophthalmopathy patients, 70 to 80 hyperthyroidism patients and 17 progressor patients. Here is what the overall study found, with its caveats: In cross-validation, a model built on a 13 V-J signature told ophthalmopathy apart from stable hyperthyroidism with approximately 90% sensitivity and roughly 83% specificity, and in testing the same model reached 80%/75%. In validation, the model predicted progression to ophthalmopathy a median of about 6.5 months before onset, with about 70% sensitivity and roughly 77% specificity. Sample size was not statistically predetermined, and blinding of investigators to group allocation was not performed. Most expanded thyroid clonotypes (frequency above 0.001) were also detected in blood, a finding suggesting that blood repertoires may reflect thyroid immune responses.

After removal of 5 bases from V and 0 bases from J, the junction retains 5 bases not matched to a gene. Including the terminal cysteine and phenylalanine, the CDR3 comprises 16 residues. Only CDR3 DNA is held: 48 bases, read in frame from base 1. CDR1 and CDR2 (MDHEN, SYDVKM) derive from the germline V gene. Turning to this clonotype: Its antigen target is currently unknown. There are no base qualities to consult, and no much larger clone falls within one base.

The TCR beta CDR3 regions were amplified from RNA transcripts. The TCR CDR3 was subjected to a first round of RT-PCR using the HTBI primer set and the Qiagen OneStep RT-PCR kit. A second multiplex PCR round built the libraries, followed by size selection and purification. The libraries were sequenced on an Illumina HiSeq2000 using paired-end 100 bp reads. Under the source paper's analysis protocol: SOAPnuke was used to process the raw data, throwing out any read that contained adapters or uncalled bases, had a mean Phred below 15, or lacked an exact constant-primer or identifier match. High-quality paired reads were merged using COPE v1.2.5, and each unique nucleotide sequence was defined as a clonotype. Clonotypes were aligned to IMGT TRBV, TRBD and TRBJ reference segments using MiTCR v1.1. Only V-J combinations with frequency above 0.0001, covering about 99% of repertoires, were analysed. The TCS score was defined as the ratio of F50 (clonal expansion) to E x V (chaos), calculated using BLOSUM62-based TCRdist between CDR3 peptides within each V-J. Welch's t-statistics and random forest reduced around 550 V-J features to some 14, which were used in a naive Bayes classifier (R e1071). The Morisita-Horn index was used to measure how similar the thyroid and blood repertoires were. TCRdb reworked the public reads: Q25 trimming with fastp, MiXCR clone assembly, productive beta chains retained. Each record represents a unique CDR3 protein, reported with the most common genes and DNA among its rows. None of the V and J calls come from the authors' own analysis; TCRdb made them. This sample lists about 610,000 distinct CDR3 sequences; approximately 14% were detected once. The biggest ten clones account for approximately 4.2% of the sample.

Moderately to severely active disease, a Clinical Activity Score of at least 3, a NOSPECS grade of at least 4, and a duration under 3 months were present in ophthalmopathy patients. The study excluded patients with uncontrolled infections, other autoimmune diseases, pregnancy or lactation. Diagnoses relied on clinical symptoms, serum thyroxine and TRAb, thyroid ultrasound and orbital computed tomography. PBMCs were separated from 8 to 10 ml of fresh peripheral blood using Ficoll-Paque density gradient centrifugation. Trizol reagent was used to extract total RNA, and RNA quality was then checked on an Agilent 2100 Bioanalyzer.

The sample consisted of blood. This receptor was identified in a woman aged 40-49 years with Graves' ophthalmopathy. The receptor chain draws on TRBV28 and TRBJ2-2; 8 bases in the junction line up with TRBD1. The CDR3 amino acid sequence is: CASSAQGAANTGELFF. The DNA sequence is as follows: TGTGCCAGCAGTGCCCAGGGGGCTGCGAACACCGGGGAGCTGTTTTTT. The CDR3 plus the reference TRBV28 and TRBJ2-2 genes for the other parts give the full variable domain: DVKVTQSSRYLVKRTGEKVFLECVQDMDHENMFWYRQDPGLGLRLIYFSYDVKMKEKGDIPEGYSVSREKKERFSLILESASTNQTSMYLCASSAQGAANTGELFFGEGSRLTVL.